Shown below are 25 T cell receptor beta chains from a single sample sequenced in a study of blood T cells in healthy people across ages. Sample-barcoded 5' priming and a J-beta primer mix drove a second PCR of about 7 to 12 cycles. TCRdb passed the 5' RACE reads through MiXCR, listing each CDR3 protein once. The sample shows around 1,000,000 distinct CDR3 sequences, roughly 24% of them seen only once. This same sample was also part of a study on T cells of mothers and their children.

Source material: blood. These receptors originate from a girl aged 2-10 years in good health.

This clonotype has only a few counts. This chain links TRBV28 with TRBJ2-1; 8 nucleotides line up with TRBD2. The V gene end was trimmed by 2 bases and the J gene end by 0 bases; junction bases not matched to a gene: 18. This CDR3 region has 21 residues. Germline V gene data show CDR1 as MDHEN and CDR2 as SYDVKM. The CDR3 bases are TGTGCCAGCAGTTTAACATTCGGGAGGGTACAACTTGCGAGCTCCTACAATGAGCAGTTCTTC. Amino acid sequence: CASSLTFGRVQLASSYNEQFF.

For the CDR3, the DNA is TGTGCCAGCAGTCCAGGAGACCTCAGCTCCTACGAGCAGTACTTC. It specifies CASSPGDLSSYEQYF. The rearrangement uses TRBV28 and TRBJ2-7; no clear D gene. Germline CDR1 and CDR2: MDHEN and SYDVKM. V gave up 5 bases and J gave up 0 bases, with 14 bases separating them. CDR3 length equals 15 residues.

This sequence joins TRBV14 and TRBJ1-1; 7 bases match TRBD1. The CDR3 consists of 15 residues. V lost 4 bases, J lost 5 bases, and 10 bases stayed unmatched. In germline, CDR1 is SGHDN, CDR2 FVKESK. The DNA for the CDR3 is TGTGCCAGCAGCCTATTATTGGGACAGAGAACTGAAGCTTTCTTT. Translated, it gives CASSLLLGQRTEAFF.

Note on this clonotype: A junction end diverges from the germline sequence, so it may reflect a read error. The rearrangement uses TRBV6-6 and TRBJ1-1; D unclear. The CDR3 totals 16 residues. The germline CDR1 and CDR2 sequences are MNHNY and SVGAGI (reference sequence). CDR3 nucleotide sequence: TGTGCCAGCAGTTACCAAGAGGATTTTATGAAGACTGAAGCTTTCTTT. Its protein is CASSYQEDFMKTEAFF.

V usage is TRBV2 and J usage is TRBJ1-2, with D tentatively TRBD1 (5 bases). Looked up from germline, CDR1 is SNHLY and CDR2 is FYNNEI. The CDR3 runs to 15 residues. The CDR3: CVGIRGGIDNYGYTF. The CDR3 nucleotides are TGTGTCGGCATCCGGGGGGGTATTGATAACTATGGCTACACCTTC.

This rearrangement joins TRBV28 to TRBJ2-7; D not resolved. CDR1 is MDHEN, CDR2 SYDVKM, per germline. Trimming removed 4 bases at V and 0 bases at J, with 7 bases between. CDR3 length equals 13 residues. The CDR3 DNA sequence: TGTGCCAGCAGTTCCAGGAACTCCTACGAGCAGTACTTC. Translated: CASSSRNSYEQYF. The whole variable domain, filled in from reference TRBV28 and TRBJ2-7, reads DVKVTQSSRYLVKRTGEKVFLECVQDMDHENMFWYRQDPGLGLRLIYFSYDVKMKEKGDIPEGYSVSREKKERFSLILESASTNQTSMYLCASSSRNSYEQYFGPGTRLTVT.

This clonotype was seen a handful of times. The rearrangement joins TRBV16 to TRBJ2-2; D call uncertain. This CDR3 is 13 amino acids long. Looked up from germline, CDR1 is KGHSY and CDR2 is FQNENV. The ends were cut back, 4 bases at V and 8 bases at J, with 11 bases in the middle. This CDR3 is CASSPGPPGELFF. The CDR3 DNA reads as TGTGCCAGCAGCCCAGGACCTCCGGGGGAGCTGTTTTTT.

This clonotype was observed a handful of times. The rearrangement uses TRBV29-1 and TRBJ2-1, with a tentative D call TRBD2 (6 bases). CDR3 length: 15 residues. Germline CDR1 and CDR2: SQVTM and ANQGSEA. V was trimmed by 7 bases and J by 7 bases, leaving 23 bases between them. CDR3: CSAHRGFTNLNEQFF. In nucleotides, the CDR3 is TGCAGCGCCCATCGGGGGTTTACAAACTTGAATGAGCAGTTCTTC.

The CDR3 region is CATSIQGQSTDTQYF. The CDR3 nucleotides read TGTGCCACCAGCATACAGGGGCAAAGCACAGATACGCAGTATTTT. V and J are TRBV15 and TRBJ2-3; 7 nucleotides align to TRBD1. V lost 4 bases to trimming and J lost 0 bases; unmatched junction nucleotides: 4. The CDR3 is made up of 15 amino acids. The germline V gene encodes CDR1 LNHNV and CDR2 YYDKDF (reference sequence).

The chain carries TRBV14 and TRBJ2-1, with 8 bases aligning to TRBD2. V trimming: 5 bases; J trimming: 6 bases; junction bases outside the gene matches: 6. Germline V gene sequence: CDR1 SGHDN, CDR2 FVKESK. This CDR3 is built from 14 residues. DNA of the CDR3: TGTGCCAGCAGCGGCCGGACTAGCCTCAATGAGCAGTTCTTC. This codes for CASSGRTSLNEQFF.

This chain connects TRBV14 to TRBJ2-5; 14 bases map to TRBD2. This CDR3 is 13 amino acids long. CDR1 is SGHDN, CDR2 FVKESK, per germline. The ends lost 4 bases at V and 13 bases at J; junction bases unmatched: 5. The CDR3 reads CASSPGLAGGLYF. CDR3 bases: TGTGCCAGCAGCCCCGGACTAGCGGGAGGTTTGTACTTC.

The count of this clonotype is one. The CDR3: CSVAGGYFNEQFF. CDR3 DNA sequence: TGCAGCGTTGCGGGGGGGTATTTCAATGAGCAGTTCTTC. The chain employs TRBV29-1 and TRBJ2-1; TRBD2 aligns across 8 bases. Germline CDR1 SQVTM, CDR2 ANQGSEA. CDR3 length: 13 residues. Unmatched junction bases numbered 5, after V lost 4 bases and J lost 6 bases.

This clonotype has more than one count but fewer than ten. The CDR3 protein is CAEGTRQGSSGANVLTF. CDR3 nucleotides: TGTGCGGAAGGAACGAGACAGGGGTCTTCTGGGGCCAACGTCCTGACTTTC. V and J are TRBV28 and TRBJ2-6; 8 bases match TRBD1. The CDR3 length is 17 residues. The germline V gene encodes CDR1 MDHEN and CDR2 SYDVKM.

This clonotype was counted once. V usage is TRBV6-1 and J usage is TRBJ2-5, with TRBD2 identical over 9 bases. The germline gives CDR1 MNHNS, CDR2 SASEGT. This CDR3 region has 16 residues. With 3 bases clipped from V and 7 bases from J, the junction kept 12 bases outside the gene matches. The CDR3 reads CASSDSGGNPIGTQYF. The CDR3 coding sequence is TGTGCCAGCAGTGATAGCGGGGGAAACCCCATAGGGACCCAGTACTTC.

In nucleotides, the CDR3 is TGCGCCAGCAGTGAATCCGGGACCGGCCTTCTTAACTATGGCTACACCTTC. Translating gives CASSESGTGLLNYGYTF. This chain uses TRBV10-1 with TRBJ1-2, with D perhaps matching TRBD1 (5 bases). CDR1 and CDR2 (germline): WNHNN, SYGVQD (reference sequence). This CDR3 has 17 residues. The V end was cut by 3 bases, the J end by 1 base, with 18 bases between.

This clonotype was counted between two and nine times. The chain has TRBV27 and TRBJ2-1; 7 positions agree with TRBD2. The end of the DNA fits TRBJ2-7 better, so the J call may be wrong. Germline V lookup: CDR1 MNHEY, CDR2 SMNVEV (reference sequence). This CDR3 spans 13 amino acids. The CDR3 DNA sequence: TGTGCCAGCTGGGGGGGACTTGCCTACGAGCAGTACTTC. Residues: CASWGGLAYEQYF.

This clonotype was detected only a few times. The V gene is TRBV12-3 or TRBV12-4, the J gene TRBJ1-5; D uncertain. V gave up 1 base and J gave up 6 bases, with 7 bases separating them. The CDR3 extends over 13 amino acids. This chain's CDR3 is CASSLGRVQPQHF. Written as DNA, the CDR3 is TGTGCCAGCAGTTTAGGACGAGTTCAGCCCCAGCATTTT.

This clonotype has only a few counts. J is TRBJ2-3 and V is TRBV3-1; 7 bases match TRBD1. The CDR3 length is 14 residues. V lost 4 bases to trimming and J lost 2 bases; unmatched junction nucleotides: 3. Germline lookup yields CDR1 LGHDT and CDR2 YNNKEL (reference sequence). The CDR3 DNA follows: TGTGCCAGCAGCCCGACAGGGCCCACAGATACGCAGTATTTT. It codes for CASSPTGPTDTQYF.

This chain links TRBV4-1 with TRBJ2-5; 15 nucleotides line up with TRBD2. V lost 6 bases to trimming and J lost 4 bases; unmatched junction nucleotides: 12. Germline V CDR1 and CDR2: MGHRA, YSYEKL. The CDR3 contains 18 residues. The CDR3, as DNA: TGCGCCAGCAGTCACGGACTAGCGGGAGGGCCGAAAGCAGAGACCCAGTACTTC. It codes for CASSHGLAGGPKAETQYF.

This clonotype has more than one count but fewer than ten. The chain is built from TRBV5-1 and TRBJ2-7; 8 nucleotides align to TRBD2. Germline V lookup: CDR1 SGHRS, CDR2 YFSETQ. This CDR3 comprises 16 residues. The V gene end was trimmed by 2 bases and the J gene end by 2 bases; junction bases not matched to a gene: 9. The CDR3 DNA is TGCGCCAGCAGCTTAGGCCCGGCAGCGGGAGCCTACGAGCAGTACTTC. It codes for CASSLGPAAGAYEQYF.

The CDR3 protein is CASTLLGPLYF. In DNA, the CDR3 is TGTGCCAGCACCCTCCTAGGACCGCTGTACTTC. The rearrangement links TRBV7-9 to TRBJ2-7; D remains ambiguous. This CDR3 is 11 amino acids long. V was trimmed by 7 bases and J by 12 bases, leaving 16 bases between them. CDR1 and CDR2 (germline): SEHNR, FQNEAQ (reference sequence).

This clonotype was seen a few times. V gene TRBV14 combines with J gene TRBJ1-1; tentatively, D is TRBD1 (6 bases). CDR1 is SGHDN, CDR2 FVKESK, per germline. The germline V and J ends were trimmed by 3 bases and 4 bases, with 9 bases remaining between them. CDR3 size: 13 residues. The CDR3 bases are TGTGCCAGCAGCCAGCAGGGGTTCACTGAAGCTTTCTTT. Residues: CASSQQGFTEAFF.

J is TRBJ2-5 and V is TRBV12-3 or TRBV12-4; TRBD2 is a possible D gene (7 bases). V lost 3 bases to trimming and J lost 1 base, with 9 bases between them. The CDR3 consists of 14 residues. As DNA, the CDR3 is TGTGCCAGCAGTTTCCGGGGGGCCCAAGAGACCCAGTACTTC. This codes for CASSFRGAQETQYF.

In DNA form, the CDR3 reads TGCGCCAGCAGCCCCGGGCCCGGGACGCCTAACACTGAAGCTTTCTTT. As protein: CASSPGPGTPNTEAFF. The chain couples TRBV4-1 to TRBJ1-1; D possibly corresponds to TRBD1 (5 bases). The V gene lost 4 bases and the J gene lost 2 bases, with 17 bases spanning the gap. The CDR3 consists of 16 residues. The germline CDR1 and CDR2 sequences are MGHRA and YSYEKL.

In this sample, this clonotype turned up a few times. The J gene is TRBJ1-2, the V gene TRBV28; no clear D gene. The germline gives CDR1 MDHEN, CDR2 SYDVKM. This CDR3 has 15 residues. Trimming removed 6 bases at V and 7 bases at J, with 21 bases between. CDR3 in amino acids: CASSPPLLMTAGYTF. DNA for the CDR3: TGTGCCAGCAGCCCCCCCCTTTTAATGACGGCTGGCTACACCTTC.